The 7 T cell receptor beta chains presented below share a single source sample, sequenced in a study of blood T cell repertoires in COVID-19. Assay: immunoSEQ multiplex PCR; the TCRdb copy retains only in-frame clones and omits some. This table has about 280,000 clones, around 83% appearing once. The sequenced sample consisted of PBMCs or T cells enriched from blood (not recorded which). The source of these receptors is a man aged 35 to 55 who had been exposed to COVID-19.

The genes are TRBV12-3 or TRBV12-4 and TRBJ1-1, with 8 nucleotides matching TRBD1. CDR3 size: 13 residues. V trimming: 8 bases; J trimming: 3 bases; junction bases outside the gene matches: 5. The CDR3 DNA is TGTGCCAGCGGTCCAGGGGGCCACACTGAAGCTTTCTTT. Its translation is CASGPGGHTEAFF.

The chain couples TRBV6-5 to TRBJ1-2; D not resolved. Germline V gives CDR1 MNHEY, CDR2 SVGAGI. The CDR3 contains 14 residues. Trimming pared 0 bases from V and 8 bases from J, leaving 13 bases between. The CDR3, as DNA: TGTGCCAGCAGTTACTCGACCGGGGTTGGGGGCTACACCTTC. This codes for CASSYSTGVGGYTF.

CDR3 protein: CASSQEASVHNEQFF. In DNA form, the CDR3 reads TGCGCCAGCAGCCAAGAGGCATCCGTCCACAATGAGCAGTTCTTC. V gene TRBV4-1 combines with J gene TRBJ2-1; the D is unclear. The V gene lost 0 bases and the J gene lost 5 bases, with 11 bases spanning the gap. This CDR3 is built from 15 residues. Germline CDR1 is MGHRA and CDR2 is YSYEKL.

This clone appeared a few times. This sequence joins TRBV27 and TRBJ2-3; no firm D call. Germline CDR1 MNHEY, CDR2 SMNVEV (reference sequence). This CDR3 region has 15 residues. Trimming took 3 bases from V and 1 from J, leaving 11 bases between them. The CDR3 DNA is TGTGCCAGCAGTTTGTCAGCGAGTGGCACAGATACGCAGTATTTT. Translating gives CASSLSASGTDTQYF.

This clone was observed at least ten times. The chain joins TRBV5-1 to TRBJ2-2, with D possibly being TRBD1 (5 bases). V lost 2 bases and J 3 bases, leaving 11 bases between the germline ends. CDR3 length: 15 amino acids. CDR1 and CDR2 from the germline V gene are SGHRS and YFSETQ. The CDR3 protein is CASSFGRAHTGELFF. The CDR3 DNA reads TGCGCCAGCAGCTTCGGCAGGGCCCACACCGGGGAGCTGTTTTTT.

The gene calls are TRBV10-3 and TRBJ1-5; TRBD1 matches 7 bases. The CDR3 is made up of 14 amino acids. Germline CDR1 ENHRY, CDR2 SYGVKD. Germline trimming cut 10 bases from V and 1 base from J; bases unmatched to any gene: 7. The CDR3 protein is CASRGGSSNQPQHF. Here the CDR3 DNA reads TGTGCCAGCAGGGGGGGTTCAAGCAATCAGCCCCAGCATTTT.

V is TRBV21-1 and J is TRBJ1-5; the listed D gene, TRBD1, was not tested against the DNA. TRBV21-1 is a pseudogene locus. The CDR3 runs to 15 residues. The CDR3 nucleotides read TGTGCCAGCAGCAAGCGGGGACAGGGGAATCAGCCCCAGCATTTT. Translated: CASSKRGQGNQPQHF.